The 7 T cell receptor beta chains below come from one sample, sequenced in a study of shared clonotypes between healthy human individuals. Naive CD8 isolation took CD45RO-negative cells positively selected for CCR7 and excluded terminally differentiated effector memory CD45RA+ cells. Data came from immunoSEQ multiplex PCR; TCRdb stores just in-frame clones and leaves some out. The sample contains roughly 2 million clones, about 95% of which appear only once. The material sequenced was naive CD8+ T cells sorted from blood. The receptors were sampled from a man between 18 and 29 years old in good health.

The rearrangement joins TRBV6-1 to TRBJ2-5; D unclear. In germline, CDR1 is MNHNS, CDR2 SASEGT. Trimming took 4 bases from V and 5 from J, leaving 14 bases between them. This CDR3 spans 14 amino acids. The CDR3 DNA is TGTGCCAGCAGTGCAGGACCGATAAAGGAGACCCAGTACTTC. Translation gives CASSAGPIKETQYF.

The rearrangement uses TRBV7-6 and TRBJ1-1; a possible D gene is TRBD1 (5 bases). The CDR3 sequence is 13 residues long. From germline, CDR1 is SGHVS and CDR2 FNYEAQ. V was shortened by 5 bases and J by 6 bases, with 13 bases between the two germline ends. The CDR3 DNA follows: TGTGCCAGCAGCCTGAGGATGGGGGCTGAAGCTTTCTTT. It specifies CASSLRMGAEAFF. The whole variable domain, remainder taken from reference TRBV7-6 and TRBJ1-1, is GAGVSQSPRYKVTKRGQDVALRCDPISGHVSLYWYRQALGQGPEFLTYFNYEAQQDKSGLPNDRFSAERPEGSISTLTIQRTEQRDSAMYRCASSLRMGAEAFFGQGTRLTVV.

The V and J genes are TRBV5-1 and TRBJ1-2; D is undetermined. Germline values: CDR1 SGHRS, CDR2 YFSETQ. V was cut by 3 bases and J by 8 bases, with 14 bases left in between. CDR3 length: 13 amino acids. The CDR3 sequence: CASSSDSSDGYTF. Here the CDR3 DNA reads TGCGCCAGCAGCTCGGACTCTTCTGACGGCTACACCTTC.

This chain uses TRBV14 with TRBJ1-3; D not certain. The germline CDR1 and CDR2 sequences are SGHDN and FVKESK. The germline V and J ends were trimmed by 4 bases and 4 bases, with 14 bases remaining between them. CDR3 length: 15 amino acids. CDR3 sequence (DNA): TGTGCCAGCAGCCTGGGGATATCTCACGGAAACACCATATATTTT. Its protein product is CASSLGISHGNTIYF.

This clone has just one count. The chain uses TRBV6-1 and TRBJ1-4; TRBD1 is a possible D gene (6 bases). Germline V gives CDR1 MNHNS, CDR2 SASEGT. V lost 9 bases and J lost 6, with 17 bases in between. The CDR3 has 14 amino acids. The chain's CDR3 is CASRAAGDYEKLFF. In DNA, the CDR3 is TGTGCCAGTCGGGCGGCAGGGGATTATGAAAAACTGTTTTTT.

CDR3 nucleotides: TGTGCCAGCAGCTCGGGGGTGGATGAGCAGTTCTTC. Its translation: CASSSGVDEQFF. The V call is TRBV11-3, the J call TRBJ2-1; D is possibly TRBD2 (6 bases). With 4 bases removed from V and 8 bases from J, the gap between germline ends came to 9 bases. The V gene's germline CDR1 is SGHNT and CDR2 YENEEA. The CDR3 has 12 amino acids. The full variable domain, its missing parts supplied by reference TRBV11-3 and TRBJ2-1, is EAGVVQSPRYKIIEKKQPVAFWCNPISGHNTLYWYLQNLGQGPELLIRYENEEAVDDSQLPKDRFSAERLKGVDSTLKIQPAELGDSAVYLCASSSGVDEQFFGPGTRLTVL.

The chain is built from TRBV27 and TRBJ1-2; no clear D gene. The CDR3 is 12 residues long. V lost 6 bases, J lost 5 bases, and 10 bases lay in between. Germline V gives CDR1 MNHEY, CDR2 SMNVEV (reference sequence). CDR3 nucleotide sequence: TGTGCCAGCAGAGACATCGATTATGGCTACACCTTC. Its protein is CASRDIDYGYTF.